Listed here are 9 T cell receptor beta chains from one sample, sequenced in a study of blood T cells in healthy people across ages. A J-beta primer mix and a sample-barcoded 5' primer were used in a second PCR of roughly 6 to 11 cycles. Using its own MiXCR run on the 5' RACE reads, TCRdb lists one record per CDR3 protein. Found here are about 2 million distinct CDR3 sequences, around half of them singletons; the top ten hold about 2.1%. Material: blood. These receptors were collected from a woman aged 40 to 50 in good health.

V and J are TRBV7-8 and TRBJ2-3, with 11 bases matching TRBD2. This CDR3 is built from 18 residues. Germline loops: CDR1 SGHVS, CDR2 FQNEAQ. V lost 2 bases and J lost 4; bases outside the gene matches: 11. CDR3: CASSLSLLAGGQSDTQYF. The CDR3 region has the DNA TGTGCCAGCAGCTTATCCCTTTTAGCGGGGGGGCAATCAGATACGCAGTATTTT.

The rearrangement joins TRBV28 to TRBJ1-2; TRBD1 might be the D (6 bases). The V gene's germline CDR1 is MDHEN and CDR2 SYDVKM. This CDR3 contains 15 residues. The V and J ends lost 7 bases and 7 bases respectively, with 22 bases between them. The CDR3 sequence: CASTIADRSRSGYTF. Written as DNA, the CDR3 is TGTGCCAGCACAATAGCAGACAGGTCACGCTCTGGCTACACCTTC.

This clonotype was counted only a few times. The chain joins TRBV5-1 to TRBJ2-7; D remains unclear. CDR1 is SGHRS, CDR2 YFSETQ, per germline. Trimming cost V 0 bases and J 11 bases, with 18 bases left between them. This CDR3 comprises 14 residues. The CDR3 loop is CASSLGTGSLLEYF. The DNA of the CDR3 is TGCGCCAGCAGCTTGGGAACCGGGTCACTCCTGGAGTACTTC.

The table lists this clonotype with a few counts. J is TRBJ2-1 and V is TRBV9, with D perhaps being TRBD1 or TRBD2 (5 bases each). CDR3 length: 15 amino acids. CDR1 is SGDLS, CDR2 YYNGEE, per germline. Trimming cost V 2 bases and J 7 bases, with 16 bases left between them. In DNA form, the CDR3 reads TGTGCCAGCAGCGTCCCTAGAGGGGTTTTAAATGAGCAGTTCTTC. Amino acids: CASSVPRGVLNEQFF.

The chain joins TRBV20-1 to TRBJ1-4; maybe TRBD1 (5 bases). V lost 7 bases, J lost 8 bases, and 14 bases lay in between. From germline, CDR1 is DFQATT and CDR2 SNEGSKA (reference sequence). The CDR3 spans 12 residues. The CDR3 reads CSVPGRGEKLFF. The CDR3 DNA is TGCAGTGTCCCCGGGAGGGGCGAAAAACTGTTTTTT.

The rearrangement uses TRBV5-5 and TRBJ2-5, with TRBD1 matching 11 bases. Near its end, the DNA agrees better with TRBJ2-7, so the J call may be wrong. CDR1 is SGHKS, CDR2 YYEKEE, per germline (reference sequence). The CDR3 totals 15 residues. The CDR3 DNA reads as TGTGCCAGCAGCTTGGCCGGGACAGGGGGTCCCGAGCAGTACTTC. Amino acid sequence: CASSLAGTGGPEQYF.

The rearrangement uses TRBV12-3 or TRBV12-4 and TRBJ1-6, with D hard to call. Trimming left V 5 bases short and J 9 bases short, with 14 bases between. The CDR3 has 14 residues. The DNA for the CDR3 is TGTGCCAGCAGTATGGGTGCCCCGGCTTCACCCCTCCACTTT. This translates into CASSMGAPASPLHF.

The CDR3 region is CATSSLAANTDTQYF. CDR3 DNA: TGTGCCACCAGCAGCCTAGCGGCCAACACAGATACGCAGTATTTT. The rearrangement joins TRBV15 to TRBJ2-3; 7 bases map to TRBD2. After removal of 3 bases from V and 2 bases from J, the junction contained 5 bases not matched to a gene. Germline loops: CDR1 LNHNV, CDR2 YYDKDF (reference sequence). This CDR3 has 15 amino acids.

V and J are TRBV12-3 or TRBV12-4 and TRBJ1-5, with a weak D call TRBD1 (5 bases). This CDR3 is built from 15 residues. Trimming removed 3 bases at V and 6 bases at J, with 15 bases between. The chain's CDR3 is CASSFLGEVGQPQHF. The CDR3 coding sequence is TGTGCCAGCAGTTTCCTAGGGGAGGTAGGTCAGCCCCAGCATTTT.